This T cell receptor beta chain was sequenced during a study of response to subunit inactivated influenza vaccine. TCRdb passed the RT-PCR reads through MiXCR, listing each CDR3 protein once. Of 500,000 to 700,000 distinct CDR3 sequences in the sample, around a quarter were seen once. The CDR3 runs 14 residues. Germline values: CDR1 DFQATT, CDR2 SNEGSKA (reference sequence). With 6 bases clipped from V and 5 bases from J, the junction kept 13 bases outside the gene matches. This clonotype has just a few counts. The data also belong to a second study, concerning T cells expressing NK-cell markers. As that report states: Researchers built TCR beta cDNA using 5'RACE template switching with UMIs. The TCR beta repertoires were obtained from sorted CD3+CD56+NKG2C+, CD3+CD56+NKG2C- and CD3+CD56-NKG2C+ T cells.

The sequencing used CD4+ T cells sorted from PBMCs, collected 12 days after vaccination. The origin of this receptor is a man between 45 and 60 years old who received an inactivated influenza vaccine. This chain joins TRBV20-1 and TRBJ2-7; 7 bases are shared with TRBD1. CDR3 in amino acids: CSASKTGDTNEQYF. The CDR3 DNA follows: TGCAGTGCCAGCAAAACAGGGGATACGAACGAGCAGTACTTC.